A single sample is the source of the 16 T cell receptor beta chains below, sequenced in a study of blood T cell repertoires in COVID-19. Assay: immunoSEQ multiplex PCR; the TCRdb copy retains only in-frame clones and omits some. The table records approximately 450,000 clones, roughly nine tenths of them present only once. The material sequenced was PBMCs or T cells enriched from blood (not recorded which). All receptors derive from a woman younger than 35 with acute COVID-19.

The CDR3 DNA sequence: TGTGCCAGCAGCGTACCCGCAGATGGCAGGGGGGACTATGGCTACACCTTC. Translated: CASSVPADGRGDYGYTF. The genes are TRBV9 and TRBJ1-2, with TRBD1 matching 7 bases. This CDR3 is 17 amino acids long. Per germline, CDR1 SGDLS and CDR2 YYNGEE. J lost 3 bases, V lost 1 base, and 12 bases had no gene match.

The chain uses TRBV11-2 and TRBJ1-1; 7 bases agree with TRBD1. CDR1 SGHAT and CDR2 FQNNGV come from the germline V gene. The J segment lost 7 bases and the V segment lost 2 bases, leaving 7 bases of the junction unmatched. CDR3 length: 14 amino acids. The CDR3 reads CASSLRGREDEAFF. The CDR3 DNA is TGTGCCAGCAGCTTAAGGGGGCGCGAGGATGAAGCTTTCTTT.

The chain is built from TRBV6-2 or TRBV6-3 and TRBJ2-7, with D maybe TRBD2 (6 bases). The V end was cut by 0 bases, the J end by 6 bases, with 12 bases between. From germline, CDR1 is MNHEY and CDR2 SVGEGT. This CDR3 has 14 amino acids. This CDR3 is CASSYSRTNSEQYF. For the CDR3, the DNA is TGTGCCAGCAGTTACTCCCGGACTAATAGCGAGCAGTACTTC.

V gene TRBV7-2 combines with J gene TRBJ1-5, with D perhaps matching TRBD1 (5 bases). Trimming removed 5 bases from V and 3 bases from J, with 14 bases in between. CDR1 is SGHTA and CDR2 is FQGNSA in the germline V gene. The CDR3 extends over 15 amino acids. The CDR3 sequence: CASSPPGHVNQPQHF. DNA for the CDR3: TGTGCCAGCAGCCCACCAGGACATGTCAATCAGCCCCAGCATTTT.

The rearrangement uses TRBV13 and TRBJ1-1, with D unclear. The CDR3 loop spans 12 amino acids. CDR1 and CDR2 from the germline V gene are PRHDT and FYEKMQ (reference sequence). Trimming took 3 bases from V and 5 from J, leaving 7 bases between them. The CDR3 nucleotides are TGTGCCAGCAGCTTTTTCGGGACTGAAGCTTTCTTT. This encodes CASSFFGTEAFF.

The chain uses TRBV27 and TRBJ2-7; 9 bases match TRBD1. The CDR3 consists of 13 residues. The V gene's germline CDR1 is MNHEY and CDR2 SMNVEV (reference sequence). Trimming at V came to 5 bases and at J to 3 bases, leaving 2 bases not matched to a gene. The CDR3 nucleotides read TGTGCCAGCAGTCCGGACAGGGGCTACGAGCAGTACTTC. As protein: CASSPDRGYEQYF.

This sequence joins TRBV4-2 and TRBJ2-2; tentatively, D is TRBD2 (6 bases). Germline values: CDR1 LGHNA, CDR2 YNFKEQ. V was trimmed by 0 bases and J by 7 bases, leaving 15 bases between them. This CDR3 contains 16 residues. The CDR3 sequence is CASSQDWGVSSGELFF. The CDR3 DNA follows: TGTGCCAGCAGCCAAGATTGGGGGGTTAGTAGCGGGGAGCTGTTTTTT.

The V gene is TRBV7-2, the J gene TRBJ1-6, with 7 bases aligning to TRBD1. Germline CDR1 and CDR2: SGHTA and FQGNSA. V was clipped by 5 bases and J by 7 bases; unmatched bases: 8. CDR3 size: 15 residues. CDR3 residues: CASSEQGQRNSPLHF. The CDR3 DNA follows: TGTGCCAGCAGCGAACAGGGGCAAAGGAATTCACCCCTCCACTTT.

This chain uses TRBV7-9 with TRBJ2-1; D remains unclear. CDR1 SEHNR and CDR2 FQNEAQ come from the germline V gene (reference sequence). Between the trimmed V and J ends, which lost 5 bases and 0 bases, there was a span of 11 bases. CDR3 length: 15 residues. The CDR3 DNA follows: TGTGCCAGCAGCGTTCTGATGAGCTCCTACAATGAGCAGTTCTTC. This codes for CASSVLMSSYNEQFF. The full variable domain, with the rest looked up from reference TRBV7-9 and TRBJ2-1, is DTGVSQNPRHKITKRGQNVTFRCDPISEHNRLYWYRQTLGQGPEFLTYFQNEAQLEKSRLLSDRFSAERPKGSFSTLEIQRTEQGDSAMYLCASSVLMSSYNEQFFGPGTRLTVL.

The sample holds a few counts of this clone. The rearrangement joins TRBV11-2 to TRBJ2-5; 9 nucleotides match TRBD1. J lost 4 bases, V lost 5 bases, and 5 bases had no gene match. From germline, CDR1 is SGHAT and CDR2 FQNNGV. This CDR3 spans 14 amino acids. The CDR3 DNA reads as TGTGCCAGCAGCCGTTCGACAGGGGGAGAGACCCAGTACTTC. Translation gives CASSRSTGGETQYF. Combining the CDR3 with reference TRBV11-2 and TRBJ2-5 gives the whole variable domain EAGVAQSPRYKIIEKRQSVAFWCNPISGHATLYWYQQILGQGPKLLIQFQNNGVVDDSQLPKDRFSAERLKGVDSTLKIQPAKLEDSAVYLCASSRSTGGETQYFGPGTRLLVL.

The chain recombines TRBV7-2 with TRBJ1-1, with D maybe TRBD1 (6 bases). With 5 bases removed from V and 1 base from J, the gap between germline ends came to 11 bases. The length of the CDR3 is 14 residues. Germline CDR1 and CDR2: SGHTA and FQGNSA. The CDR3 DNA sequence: TGTGCCAGCAGCCCCAACAGGGAGAACACTGAAGCTTTCTTT. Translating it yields CASSPNRENTEAFF.

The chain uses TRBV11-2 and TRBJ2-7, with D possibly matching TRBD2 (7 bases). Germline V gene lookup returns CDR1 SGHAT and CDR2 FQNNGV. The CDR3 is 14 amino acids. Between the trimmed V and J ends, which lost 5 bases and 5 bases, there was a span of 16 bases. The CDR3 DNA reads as TGTGCCAGCAGCGGCGGGGGCTCTATGAACGAGCAGTACTTC. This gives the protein CASSGGGSMNEQYF.

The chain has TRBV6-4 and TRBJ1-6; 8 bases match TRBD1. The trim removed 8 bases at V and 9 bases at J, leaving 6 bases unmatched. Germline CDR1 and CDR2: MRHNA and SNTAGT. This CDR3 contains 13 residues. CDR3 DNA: TGTGCCAGCCGACTGACAGGGGCTTCACCCCTCCACTTT. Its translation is CASRLTGASPLHF.

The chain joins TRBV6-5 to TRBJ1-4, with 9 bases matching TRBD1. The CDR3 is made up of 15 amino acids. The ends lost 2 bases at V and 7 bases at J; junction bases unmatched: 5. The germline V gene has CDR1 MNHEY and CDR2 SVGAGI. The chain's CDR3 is CASSYGGTGIEKLFF. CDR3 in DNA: TGTGCCAGCAGTTACGGTGGGACAGGGATTGAAAAACTGTTTTTT.

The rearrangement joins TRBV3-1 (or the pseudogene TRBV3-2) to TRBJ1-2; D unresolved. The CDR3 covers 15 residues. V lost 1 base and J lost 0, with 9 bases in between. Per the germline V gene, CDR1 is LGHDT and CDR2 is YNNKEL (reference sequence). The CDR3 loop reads CASSQAVTTNYGYTF. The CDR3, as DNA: TGTGCCAGCAGCCAAGCGGTCACCACTAACTATGGCTACACCTTC.

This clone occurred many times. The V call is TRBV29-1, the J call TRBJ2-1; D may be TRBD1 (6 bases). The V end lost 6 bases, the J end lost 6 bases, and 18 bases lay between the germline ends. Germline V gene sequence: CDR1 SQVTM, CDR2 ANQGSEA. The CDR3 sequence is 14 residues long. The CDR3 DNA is TGCAGCGTAGTTCGTCAGGGGTTTGGCAATGAGCAGTTCTTC. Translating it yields CSVVRQGFGNEQFF.